These T cell receptor beta chains were read from a single sample in a study of cytomegalovirus exposure and HLA in healthy donors. Sequenced by immunoSEQ multiplex PCR; TCRdb stores in-frame clones only, minus some. The sample has 150,000 to 200,000 clones, around two thirds seen once; the top ten hold over 2.5%. Sample: PBMCs. The source is a man in his forties in good health and CMV-seronegative. Each CDR3 is given with its conserved first and last residue. The D gene is left open where the match is weak. Not every row has a clone size; where given, it reads once, few, many or a size class.

V	J	D	size	CDR3	DNA
TRBV29-1	TRBJ2-7	TRBD1	.	CSVGTGGAYEQYF	TGCAGCGTGGGGACAGGGGGAGCCTACGAGCAGTACTTC
TRBV2	TRBJ2-5	.	.	CASSEFSDIKGETQYF	TGTGCCAGCAGTGAGTTTTCGGATATAAAGGGGGAGACCCAGTACTTC
TRBV19	TRBJ1-5	TRBD1	few	CASQGAGTKDQPQHF	TGTGCCAGCCAGGGGGCAGGGACAAAAGATCAGCCCCAGCATTTT
TRBV6-1	TRBJ2-5	TRBD1	.	CASSENRGLQETQYF	TGTGCCAGCAGTGAAAACAGGGGCCTCCAAGAGACCCAGTACTTC
TRBV6-5	TRBJ1-1	.	.	CASRRGGGVGTEAFF	TGTGCCAGCAGACGGGGAGGAGGGGTAGGGACTGAAGCTTTCTTT
TRBV5-6	TRBJ2-1	.	.	CASSLGTINEQFF	TGTGCCAGCAGCTTGGGTACTATCAATGAGCAGTTCTTC
TRBV25-1	TRBJ2-4	TRBD1	.	CASTGQGLDIQYF	TGTGCCAGCACTGGACAGGGTTTGGACATTCAGTACTTC
TRBV6-4	TRBJ2-2	.	.	CASSDSSRNTGELFF	TGTGCCAGCAGTGACAGTAGTCGGAACACCGGGGAGCTGTTTTTT
TRBV2	TRBJ1-5	.	.	CASSEAIGGVRNQPQHF	TGTGCCAGCAGTGAAGCAATAGGAGGGGTACGCAATCAGCCCCAGCATTTT
TRBV25-1	TRBJ2-1	.	.	CASSELPVSGEEQFF	TGTGCCAGCAGTGAATTACCTGTCTCCGGGGAGGAGCAGTTCTTC
TRBV5-6	TRBJ2-3	.	.	CASRPLAKPSTDTQYF	TGTGCCAGCCGCCCCCTAGCAAAACCTAGCACAGATACGCAGTATTTT
TRBV6-1	TRBJ2-3	TRBD2	.	CASSDSLAGADTQYF	TGTGCCAGCAGTGACTCACTAGCGGGGGCAGATACGCAGTATTTT
TRBV6-5	TRBJ1-2	TRBD1	.	CASSSGTGVYGYTF	TGTGCCAGCAGTTCCGGGACAGGGGTCTATGGCTACACCTTC
TRBV29-1	TRBJ2-7	TRBD1	.	CSVGQGSISYEQYF	TGCAGCGTGGGACAGGGGTCCATTTCGTACGAGCAGTACTTC
TRBV29-1	TRBJ2-1	TRBD1	.	CSHQADRGTGEQFF	TGCAGCCACCAGGCGGACAGGGGGACAGGTGAGCAGTTCTTC